This TCR beta chain is from a study of T cell repertoires in cytomegalovirus infection. V was clipped by 7 bases and J by 2 bases; unmatched bases: 7. Germline V lookup: CDR1 SGHVT, CDR2 SQSDAQ. The CDR3 contains 14 residues. A remark on this clonotype: Its antigen is undetermined.

TCRdb recomputed calls from the reads with MiXCR, one row per CDR3 protein. This table has hundreds of thousands of distinct CDR3 sequences, approximately 42% appearing once. The V call is TRBV7-4, the J call TRBJ1-2; 7 positions agree with TRBD1. The sample was cultured PBMCs, taken from culture after CMV antigen stimulation. The TCR originated in a human donor in good health (CMV status not recorded). Some clones in this sample may be carry-over from other donors' samples. CDR3 protein: CASNFWTGNYGYTF. CDR3 DNA: TGTGCCAGCAACTTCTGGACAGGCAACTATGGCTACACCTTC. Full variable domain (outside the CDR3, taken from reference TRBV7-4 and TRBJ1-2): GAGVSQSPRYKVAKRGRDVALRCDSISGHVTLYWYRQTLGQGSEVLTYSQSDAQRDKSGRPSGRFSAERPERSVSTLKIQRTEQGDSAVYLCASNFWTGNYGYTFGSGTRLTVV.